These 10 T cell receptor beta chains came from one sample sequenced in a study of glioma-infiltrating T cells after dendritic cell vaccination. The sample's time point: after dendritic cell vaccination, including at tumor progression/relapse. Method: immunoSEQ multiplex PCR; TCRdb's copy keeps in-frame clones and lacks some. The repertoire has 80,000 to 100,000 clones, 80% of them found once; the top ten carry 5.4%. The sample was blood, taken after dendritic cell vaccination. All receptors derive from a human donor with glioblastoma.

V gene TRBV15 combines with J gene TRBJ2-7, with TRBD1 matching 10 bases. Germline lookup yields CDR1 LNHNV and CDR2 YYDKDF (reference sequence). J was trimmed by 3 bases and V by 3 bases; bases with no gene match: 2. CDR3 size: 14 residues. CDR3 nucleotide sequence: TGTGCCACCAGCAGTGGACAGGGGGTCTACGAGCAGTACTTC. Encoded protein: CATSSGQGVYEQYF.

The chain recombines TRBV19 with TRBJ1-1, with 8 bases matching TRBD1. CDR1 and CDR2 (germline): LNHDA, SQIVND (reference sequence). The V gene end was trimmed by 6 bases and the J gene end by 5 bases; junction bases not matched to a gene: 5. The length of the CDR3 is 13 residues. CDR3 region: CASRTGEWTEAFF. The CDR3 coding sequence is TGTGCCAGTAGGACAGGGGAATGGACTGAAGCTTTCTTT.

The CDR3 is CASSSGLPNVEQYF. Written as DNA, the CDR3 is TGTGCCAGCAGTTCCGGACTCCCCAACGTGGAGCAGTACTTC. V and J are TRBV27 and TRBJ2-7, with D perhaps matching TRBD2 (5 bases). This CDR3 has 14 residues. Germline assignment: CDR1 MNHEY and CDR2 SMNVEV (reference sequence). The ends were cut back, 4 bases at V and 7 bases at J, with 17 bases in the middle.

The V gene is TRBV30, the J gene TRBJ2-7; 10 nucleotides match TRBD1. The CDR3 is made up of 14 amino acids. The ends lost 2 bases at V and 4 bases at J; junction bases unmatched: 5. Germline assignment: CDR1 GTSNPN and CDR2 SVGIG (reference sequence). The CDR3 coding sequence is TGTGCCTGGAGTCCCCCGGGACAGGGGTACGAGCAGTACTTC. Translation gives CAWSPPGQGYEQYF.

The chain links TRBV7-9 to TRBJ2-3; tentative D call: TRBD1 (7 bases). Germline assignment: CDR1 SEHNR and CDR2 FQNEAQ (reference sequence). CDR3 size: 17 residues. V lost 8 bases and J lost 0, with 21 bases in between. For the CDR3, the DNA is TGTGCCAGCTCCATACGGGGGACAGCCACTAGCACAGATACGCAGTATTTT. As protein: CASSIRGTATSTDTQYF.

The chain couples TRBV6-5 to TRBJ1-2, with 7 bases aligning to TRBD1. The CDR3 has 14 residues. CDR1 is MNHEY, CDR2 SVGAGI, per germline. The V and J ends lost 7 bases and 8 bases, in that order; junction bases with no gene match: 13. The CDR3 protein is CASTGNSRDRGYTF. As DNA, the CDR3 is TGTGCCAGCACCGGAAATAGCCGGGACAGAGGCTACACCTTC.

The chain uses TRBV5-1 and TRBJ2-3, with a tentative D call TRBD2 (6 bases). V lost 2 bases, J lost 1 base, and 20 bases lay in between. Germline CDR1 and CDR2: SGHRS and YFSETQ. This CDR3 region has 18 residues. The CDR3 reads CASSFLFSGTSGTDTQYF. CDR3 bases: TGCGCCAGCAGCTTTCTTTTCTCCGGGACTTCGGGCACAGATACGCAGTATTTT.

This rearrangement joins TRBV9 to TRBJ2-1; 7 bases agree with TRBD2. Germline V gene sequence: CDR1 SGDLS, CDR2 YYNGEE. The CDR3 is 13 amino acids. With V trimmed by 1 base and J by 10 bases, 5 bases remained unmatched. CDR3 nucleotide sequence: TGTGCCAGCAGCGTAATTGTGGGAGGGGAGCAGTTCTTC. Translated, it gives CASSVIVGGEQFF.

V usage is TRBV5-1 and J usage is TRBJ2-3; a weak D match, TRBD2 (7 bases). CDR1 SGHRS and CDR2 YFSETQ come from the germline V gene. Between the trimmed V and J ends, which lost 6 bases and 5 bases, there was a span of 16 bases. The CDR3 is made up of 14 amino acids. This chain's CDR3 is CASTNGGAKDTQYF. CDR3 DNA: TGCGCCAGCACCAATGGGGGGGCCAAAGATACGCAGTATTTT.

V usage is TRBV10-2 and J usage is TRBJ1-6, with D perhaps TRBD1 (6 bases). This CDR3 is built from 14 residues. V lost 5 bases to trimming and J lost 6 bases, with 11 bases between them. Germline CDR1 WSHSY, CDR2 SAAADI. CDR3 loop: CASSTRGGNSPLHF. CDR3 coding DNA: TGCGCCAGCAGTACCCGAGGGGGTAATTCACCCCTCCACTTT.